These 6 T cell receptor beta chains originate from one sample sequenced in a study of T cell clonotyping in hematopoietic cell transplantation. TCRdb's copy holds only in-frame clones and misses some; the assay was immunoSEQ multiplex PCR. The sample carries around 15,000 clones, just over 95% recorded once. This sample comprised peripheral blood mononuclear cells, obtained 30 days after allogeneic stem cell transplant. These receptors originate from a female patient in her 50s who had an allogeneic stem cell transplant from an unrelated donor, so T cells may come from the graft donor. Some clones in this sample may be carry-over from other donors' samples.

The chain joins TRBV9 to TRBJ1-2; weak D call: TRBD1 (5 bases). The CDR3 is made up of 14 amino acids. Germline-derived CDR1 and CDR2 are SGDLS and YYNGEE. V was clipped by 1 base and J by 6 bases, with 13 bases between them. This chain's CDR3 is CASSVSEGLNGYTF. CDR3 sequence (DNA): TGTGCCAGCAGCGTAAGCGAGGGGTTAAATGGCTACACCTTC. Full variable domain (rest looked up from reference TRBV9 and TRBJ1-2): DSGVTQTPKHLITATGQRVTLRCSPRSGDLSVYWYQQSLDQGLQFLIQYYNGEERAKGNILERFSAQQFPDLHSELNLSSLELGDSALYFCASSVSEGLNGYTFGSGTRLTVV.

V usage is TRBV19 and J usage is TRBJ2-5; 13 nucleotides agree with TRBD2. The trim removed 6 bases at V and 2 bases at J, leaving 9 bases unmatched. The CDR3 has 17 amino acids. Germline V gene sequence: CDR1 LNHDA, CDR2 SQIVND (reference sequence). The CDR3 sequence: CASSARLAGGRQETQYF. The DNA of the CDR3 is TGTGCCAGTAGCGCTCGACTAGCGGGGGGCCGACAAGAGACCCAGTACTTC.

CDR3 in amino acids: CASSIAGQSTNEKLFF. The CDR3 coding sequence is TGTGCCAGTAGTATAGCAGGACAATCAACTAATGAAAAACTGTTTTTT. V is TRBV19 and J is TRBJ1-4; D is possibly TRBD1 (5 bases). With 1 base removed from V and 0 bases from J, the gap between germline ends came to 9 bases. The CDR3 has 16 residues. Looked up from germline, CDR1 is LNHDA and CDR2 is SQIVND (reference sequence).

This chain links TRBV2 with TRBJ2-2; D is possibly TRBD1 or TRBD2 (5 bases each). Germline V gene sequence: CDR1 SNHLY, CDR2 FYNNEI. This CDR3 contains 15 residues. The V end was cut by 5 bases, the J end by 4 bases, with 14 bases between. The CDR3 reads CASSPDGAVTGELFF. The DNA of the CDR3 is TGTGCCAGCAGTCCTGACGGGGCGGTCACCGGGGAGCTGTTTTTT.

The chain recombines TRBV2 with TRBJ1-1; possibly TRBD1 for D (5 bases). V was shortened by 2 bases and J by 6 bases, with 19 bases between the two germline ends. In germline, CDR1 is SNHLY, CDR2 FYNNEI. The length of the CDR3 is 16 residues. The chain's CDR3 is CASSETGPGFGAEAFF. CDR3 coding DNA: TGTGCCAGCAGTGAAACCGGGCCAGGGTTTGGGGCTGAAGCTTTCTTT.

The chain recombines TRBV7-9 with TRBJ1-3; TRBD1 is a possible D gene (6 bases). The CDR3 sequence is 14 residues long. V lost 5 bases and J 4 bases, leaving 12 bases between the germline ends. Germline lookup yields CDR1 SEHNR and CDR2 FQNEAQ (reference sequence). CDR3 protein: CASSLGGLGNTIYF. The CDR3 DNA sequence: TGTGCCAGCAGCCTTGGGGGGCTCGGAAACACCATATATTTT.